This entry concerns a single T cell receptor beta chain. The CDR3 sequence is 13 residues long. Trimming took 6 bases from V and 3 from J, leaving 9 bases between them. Germline CDR1 MDHEN, CDR2 SYDVKM. This entry comes from a study of blood T cell repertoires in COVID-19. Across the study: PBMCs, B-cell-depleted T cells, or T cells provided the cDNA or gDNA that made up the material.

Libraries were prepared by immunoSEQ multiplex PCR; TCRdb keeps only in-frame clonotypes and omits some of them. There are about 330,000 clones in the sample; more than 70% occur only once, and roughly 5.2% lies in the top ten. The receptor comes from a woman aged 30 to 39 who had recovered from COVID-19. The chain couples TRBV28 to TRBJ2-1; D is unresolved. The sample taken for sequencing was PBMCs or T cells enriched from blood (not recorded which). The CDR3 loop reads CASRPPGYNEQFF. The CDR3 nucleotides are TGTGCCAGCAGGCCCCCGGGCTACAATGAGCAGTTCTTC.